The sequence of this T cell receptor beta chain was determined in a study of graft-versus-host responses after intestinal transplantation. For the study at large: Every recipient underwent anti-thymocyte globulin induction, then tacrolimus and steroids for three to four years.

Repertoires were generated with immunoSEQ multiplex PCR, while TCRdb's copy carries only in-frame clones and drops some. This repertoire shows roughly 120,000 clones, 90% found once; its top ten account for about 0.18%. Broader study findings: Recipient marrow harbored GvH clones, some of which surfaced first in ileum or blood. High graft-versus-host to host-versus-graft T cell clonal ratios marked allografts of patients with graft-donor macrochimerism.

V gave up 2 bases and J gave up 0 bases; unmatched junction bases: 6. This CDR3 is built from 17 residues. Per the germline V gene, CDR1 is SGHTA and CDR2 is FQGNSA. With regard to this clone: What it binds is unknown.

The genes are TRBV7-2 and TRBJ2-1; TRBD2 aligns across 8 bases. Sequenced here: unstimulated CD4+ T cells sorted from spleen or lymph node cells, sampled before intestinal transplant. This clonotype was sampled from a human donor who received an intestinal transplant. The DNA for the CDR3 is TGTGCCAGCAGCTTAATGGCGGGGGGTTTCTCCTACAATGAGCAGTTCTTC. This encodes CASSLMAGGFSYNEQFF. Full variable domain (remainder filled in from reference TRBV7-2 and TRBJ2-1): GAGVSQSPSNKVTEKGKDVELRCDPISGHTALYWYRQSLGQGLEFLIYFQGNSAPDKSGLPSDRFSAERTGGSVSTLTIQRTQQEDSAVYLCASSLMAGGFSYNEQFFGPGTRLTVL.